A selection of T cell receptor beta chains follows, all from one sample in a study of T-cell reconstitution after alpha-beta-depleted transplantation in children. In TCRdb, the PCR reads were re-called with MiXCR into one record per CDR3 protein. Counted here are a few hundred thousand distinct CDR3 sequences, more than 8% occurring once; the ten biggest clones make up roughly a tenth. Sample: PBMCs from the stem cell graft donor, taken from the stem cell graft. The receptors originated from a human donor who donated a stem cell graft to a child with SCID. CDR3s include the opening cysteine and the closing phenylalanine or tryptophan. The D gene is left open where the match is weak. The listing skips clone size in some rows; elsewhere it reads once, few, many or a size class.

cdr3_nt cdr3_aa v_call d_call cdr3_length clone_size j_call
TGCGCCAGCAGCTTGGACGACGGTAACACTGAAGCTTTCTTT CASSLDDGNTEAFF TRBV5-1 . 14 many TRBJ1-1
TGTGCCAGCAGTGGAACAGCCTACGAGCAGTACTTC CASSGTAYEQYF TRBV6-6 . 12 few TRBJ2-7
TGTGCCAGCAGCACACAGGGGCCCGGGGAGCTGTTTTTT CASSTQGPGELFF TRBV6-6 TRBD1 13 . TRBJ2-2
TGTGCCAGCAGCGTAGTGGGGCAGAATGAGCAGTTCTTC CASSVVGQNEQFF TRBV9 . 13 many TRBJ2-1
TGTGCCAGCAGTTTTAAAGCGGGGTGGGCCCATGGGTACAATGAGCAGTTCTTC CASSFKAGWAHGYNEQFF TRBV12-3/TRBV12-4 TRBD2 18 few TRBJ2-1
TGTGCCAGCAGCTTGATACAGGGTCAGCCCCAGCATTTT CASSLIQGQPQHF TRBV7-9 . 13 few TRBJ1-5
TGTGCCAGCAGTTTAGAAGGACCCTACTCCTACAATGAGCAGTTCTTC CASSLEGPYSYNEQFF TRBV12-3/TRBV12-4 . 16 many TRBJ2-1
TGTGCCAGCAGCCAAAAGCTTAGCTCCTACAATGAGCAGTTCTTC CASSQKLSSYNEQFF TRBV4-2 . 15 . TRBJ2-1
TGTGCCAGCAGTTTAGCCGGGACTAGCGGGGGCACAGATACGCAGTATTTT CASSLAGTSGGTDTQYF TRBV12-3/TRBV12-4 TRBD2 17 many TRBJ2-3
TGTGCCAGCAGTTCGCTGCGGGACAGGGGAGTCCACGAGCAGTACTTC CASSSLRDRGVHEQYF TRBV12-3/TRBV12-4 TRBD1 16 . TRBJ2-7
TGCGCCAGCAGCCCGATGGGGGTTAGCAATCAGCCCCAGCATTTT CASSPMGVSNQPQHF TRBV5-1 . 15 . TRBJ1-5
TGTGCCAGCAGTCTCGGGACAGGGGCAGGCGAGCAGTACTTC CASSLGTGAGEQYF TRBV6-1 TRBD1 14 few TRBJ2-7
TGTGCCAGCAGTGCCCCGGGGGTGCGGGGCCCTCAAGAGACCCAGTACTTC CASSAPGVRGPQETQYF TRBV25-1 . 17 . TRBJ2-5
TGCAGCGTTCCCCTCGGGGGGAACTATGGCTACACCTTC CSVPLGGNYGYTF TRBV29-1 . 13 . TRBJ1-2